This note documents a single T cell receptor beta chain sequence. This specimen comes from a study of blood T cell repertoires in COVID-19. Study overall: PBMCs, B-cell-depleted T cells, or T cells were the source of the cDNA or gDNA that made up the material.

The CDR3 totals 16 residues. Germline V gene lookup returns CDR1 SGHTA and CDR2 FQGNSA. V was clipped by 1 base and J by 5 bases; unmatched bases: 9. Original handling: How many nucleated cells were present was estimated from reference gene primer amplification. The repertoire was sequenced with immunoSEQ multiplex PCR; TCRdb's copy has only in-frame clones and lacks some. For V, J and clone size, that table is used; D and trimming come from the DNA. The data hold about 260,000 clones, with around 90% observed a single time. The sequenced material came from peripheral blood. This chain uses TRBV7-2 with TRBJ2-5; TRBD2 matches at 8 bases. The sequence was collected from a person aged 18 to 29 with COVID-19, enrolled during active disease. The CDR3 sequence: CASSLGVRGVSETQYF. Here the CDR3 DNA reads TGTGCCAGCAGCTTAGGGGTGCGGGGGGTGAGCGAGACCCAGTACTTC.